The 9 T cell receptor beta chains below were found in one sample sequenced in a study of tumor and adjacent non-tumor tissue in lung cancer. This sample's RNA came from whole unsorted tissue. This non-tumor lung sample came from over 3 cm beyond the tumor edge. TCRbeta libraries were built with three rounds of nested PCR, modified from ARM-PCR. A single record per CDR3 protein comes from TCRdb applying MiXCR to the multiplex PCR reads. The table lists some 100,000 distinct CDR3 sequences, around 57% of them singletons, with 15% to 20% in the top ten. The material sequenced was distant non-tumor lung tissue. The receptors were sampled from a man aged 60 to 75 with non-small cell lung cancer.

This clonotype was seen only once. One end of the junction does not line up with germline, which may come from a read error. V usage is TRBV10-3 and J usage is TRBJ2-7, with D tentatively TRBD2 (5 bases). The CDR3 is made up of 12 amino acids. Germline lookup yields CDR1 ENHRY and CDR2 SYGVKD. CDR3 sequence reads: CAVSNTSYEQYF. The CDR3 DNA follows: TGTGCCGTCAGCAACACTAGTTACGAGCAGTACTTC.

This clonotype was recorded only once. This may stem from a read error, because a much larger clone lies one nucleotide away. V and J are TRBV7-2 and TRBJ2-1, with D possibly matching TRBD2 (5 bases). The germline gives CDR1 SGHTA, CDR2 FQGNSA. The length of the CDR3 is 14 residues. The CDR3 bases are TGTGCCAGCTGCTTAAGCTACGGGGACAATGAGCAGTTCTTC. It translates to CASCLSYGDNEQFF.

This clonotype appeared many times. V usage is TRBV5-6 and J usage is TRBJ2-7; D may be TRBD1 (6 bases). Germline V gene sequence: CDR1 SGHDT, CDR2 YYEEEE. V lost 3 bases to trimming and J lost 4 bases, with 11 bases between them. The CDR3 loop spans 13 amino acids. CDR3 amino acids: CASSYGQSYEQYF. The DNA for the CDR3 is TGTGCCAGCAGCTACGGACAGTCGTACGAGCAGTACTTC.

A few counts support this clonotype. Relative to the germline gene, one junction end is altered; a read error may explain this. The chain links TRBV10-3 to TRBJ2-2; the D gene is possibly TRBD1 (5 bases). Germline-derived CDR1 and CDR2 are ENHRY and SYGVKD. This CDR3 is built from 14 residues. CDR3 nucleotide sequence: TGTGCCATCAGTGAGAAGGGGAACATCGGGGAGCTGTTTTTT. Amino acids: CAISEKGNIGELFF.

V usage is TRBV6-6 and J usage is TRBJ2-1; 11 bases match TRBD1. This CDR3 spans 14 amino acids. Germline V CDR1 and CDR2: MNHNY, SVGAGI (reference sequence). CDR3 in amino acids: CAPSGTGGDNEQFF. CDR3 nucleotide sequence: TGTGCTCCATCCGGGACAGGGGGTGACAATGAGCAGTTCTTC.

Regarding this clonotype: No conserved phenylalanine or tryptophan ends this CDR3, so it is likely a read error. The chain employs TRBV11-1 and TRBJ1-6; D call uncertain. From germline, CDR1 is SGHAT and CDR2 FQDESV (reference sequence). The CDR3 extends over 13 amino acids. This CDR3 reads CASCLVENSPLHL. The CDR3 bases are TGTGCCAGCTGCTTAGTTGAGAATTCACCCCTCCACTTA.

This clonotype has at least ten counts. A much larger clone lies one base from this, so it may be a read error. The V call is TRBV29-1, the J call TRBJ2-5; D uncertain. The CDR3 contains 12 residues. CDR1 and CDR2 from the germline V gene are SQVTM and ANQGSEA. CDR3 in amino acids: CSVAEFQEAQYF. In DNA, the CDR3 is TGCAGCGTGGCAGAGTTCCAAGAGGCCCAGTACTTC.

This clonotype has only a few counts. A single base separates this from a much larger clone, so it may be a read error. The rearrangement joins TRBV4-3 to TRBJ2-1, with TRBD1 matching 7 bases. This CDR3 spans 16 amino acids. CDR1 is LGHNA, CDR2 YSLEER, per germline. In DNA, the CDR3 is TGCGCCAGCAACCAAGATCAATCAGGGGGCTACAATGAGCAGTTCTTC. This encodes CASNQDQSGGYNEQFF.

In this sample, this clonotype turned up a few times. A much larger clone sits a single nucleotide away, making a read error possible. This chain uses TRBV12-3 or TRBV12-4 with TRBJ2-1; perhaps TRBD2 as D (7 bases). The CDR3 runs 12 residues. For the CDR3, the DNA is TGTGCCAGCAGTGGGGGGGCGAATGAGCAGCTCTTC. Its protein is CASSGGANEQLF.